This TCR beta chain is from a study of T cells and Merkel cell carcinoma outcomes (TCRdb year 2020). Context from the whole study: In patients with Merkel cell carcinoma, researchers looked at whether the T-cell repertoire of the tumor, along with T-cell density, could predict clinical outcome. Points the paper makes about the study in general: T-cell repertoire features combined with T-cell density were reported to predict clinical outcomes in Merkel cell carcinoma patients.

Library method: the immunoSEQ multiplex PCR assay. What TCRdb holds here is the immuneACCESS table cut down to in-frame rearrangements. Part of the clones is not present; checked against another copy, under half of the missing clones reflect an unresolved V gene, and the others are unexplained. The sample includes about 1,300 clones, with around 90% observed a single time. The ten largest clones take up about 5% of the sample. Samples were obtained from patients with Merkel cell carcinoma. Concerning this clone: What this receptor recognizes is not known. The record has no base qualities; no much larger clone is one base away.

The material sequenced was tumor tissue from Merkel cell carcinoma. The receptor's source is a human donor with Merkel cell carcinoma.

CDR3 reads: CASTSEGRTEAFF. The sequence in DNA is TGTGCCAGCACCTCTGAGGGGCGGACTGAAGCTTTCTTT. Recombination linked TRBV28 to TRBJ1-1; TRBD1 is perhaps the D gene, given 5 matching bases. Measured from the cysteine to the phenylalanine, the CDR3 is 13 residues long. Only CDR3 DNA remains: 39 bases, in frame from the first base. Trimming costs V 7 bases and J 5 bases, and their ends lie 14 bases apart. CDR1 is given as MDHEN and CDR2 as SYDVKM, both from the germline V gene.